One sample yielded the 31 T cell receptor beta chains listed below, sequenced in a study of blood T cell repertoires in COVID-19. The table came from immunoSEQ multiplex PCR; TCRdb's copy has only in-frame clones and leaves some out. Of hundreds of thousands of clones listed, roughly 80% are singletons. Sequenced: peripheral blood. The receptors were sampled from a woman at least 80 years old with acute or convalescent COVID-19.

This rearrangement joins TRBV19 to TRBJ1-1; the match to TRBD1 covers 7 bases. CDR1 is LNHDA, CDR2 SQIVND, per germline (reference sequence). CDR3 length equals 15 residues. The J segment lost 3 bases and the V segment lost 2 bases, leaving 6 bases of the junction unmatched. This CDR3 is CASSINDRVDTEAFF. The CDR3 DNA reads TGTGCCAGTAGTATAAATGACAGGGTTGACACTGAAGCTTTCTTT.

The chain has TRBV28 and TRBJ1-2, with D possibly matching TRBD1 (5 bases). With 3 bases removed from V and 2 bases from J, the gap between germline ends came to 10 bases. Germline V gene lookup returns CDR1 MDHEN and CDR2 SYDVKM. The length of the CDR3 is 14 residues. CDR3 sequence reads: CASSLTTVNYGYTF. In DNA form, the CDR3 reads TGTGCCAGCAGTTTGACGACAGTGAACTATGGCTACACCTTC.

The chain has TRBV23-1 and TRBJ1-2; 7 bases are shared with TRBD1. TRBV23-1 is classed as an ORF, of uncertain function. V lost 11 bases to trimming and J lost 0 bases; unmatched junction nucleotides: 15. This CDR3 is 16 amino acids long. CDR3 sequence reads: CAARGCGARANYGYTF. In DNA form, the CDR3 reads TGCGCCGCCAGGGGGTGTGGAGCCAGGGCTAACTATGGCTACACCTTC.

V and J are TRBV12-5 and TRBJ2-2; possible D gene TRBD1, 6 bases. Germline V gene sequence: CDR1 LGHNT, CDR2 FRNRAP. The V end was cut by 0 bases, the J end by 1 base, with 6 bases between. This CDR3 contains 15 residues. For the CDR3, the DNA is TGTGCTAGTGGTTTGGTGGGACAGAACACCGGGGAGCTGTTTTTT. Its translation is CASGLVGQNTGELFF. The full variable domain, in which reference TRBV12-5 and TRBJ2-2 provide the parts outside the CDR3, is DARVTQTPRHKVTEMGQEVTMRCQPILGHNTVFWYRQTMMQGLELLAYFRNRAPLDDSGMPKDRFSAEMPDATLATLKIQPSEPRDSAVYFCASGLVGQNTGELFFGEGSRLTVL.

The V and J genes are TRBV5-1 and TRBJ1-1, with 8 bases that match TRBD1. The V gene's germline CDR1 is SGHRS and CDR2 YFSETQ. The ends lost 4 bases at V and 0 bases at J; junction bases unmatched: 5. There are 15 residues in the CDR3. CDR3: CASSRQGNMNTEAFF. DNA for the CDR3: TGCGCCAGCAGCCGACAGGGGAACATGAACACTGAAGCTTTCTTT. Full variable domain (remainder filled in from reference TRBV5-1 and TRBJ1-1): KAGVTQTPRYLIKTRGQQVTLSCSPISGHRSVSWYQQTPGQGLQFLFEYFSETQRNKGNFPGRFSGRQFSNSRSEMNVSTLELGDSALYLCASSRQGNMNTEAFFGQGTRLTVV.

The chain couples TRBV6-6 to TRBJ2-1; maybe TRBD2 (5 bases). This CDR3 comprises 14 residues. Germline V lookup: CDR1 MNHNY, CDR2 SVGAGI (reference sequence). Trimming took 2 bases from V and 8 from J, leaving 13 bases between them. For the CDR3, the DNA is TGTGCCAGCAGTTACACTCAAGCGAGGGATGAGCAGTTCTTC. Translated: CASSYTQARDEQFF.

The chain carries TRBV11-3 and TRBJ2-7, with 9 bases identical to TRBD1. Trimming at V came to 0 bases and at J to 5 bases, leaving 8 bases not matched to a gene. This CDR3 is 16 amino acids long. Germline V gene sequence: CDR1 SGHNT, CDR2 YENEEA. The CDR3 sequence is CASSLERQGEGNEQYF. Written as DNA, the CDR3 is TGTGCCAGCAGCTTAGAAAGACAGGGGGAAGGCAACGAGCAGTACTTC.

Only a few counts were recorded for this clone. The chain joins TRBV5-1 to TRBJ1-4; a weak D match, TRBD1 (6 bases). The V and J ends lost 1 base and 8 bases respectively, with 9 bases between them. Germline V CDR1 and CDR2: SGHRS, YFSETQ. The CDR3 runs to 13 residues. The CDR3 here is CASSLSGAEKLFF. In DNA form, the CDR3 reads TGCGCCAGCAGCTTGTCAGGGGCGGAAAAACTGTTTTTT.

The chain employs TRBV5-1 and TRBJ2-5; 7 bases map to TRBD1. The CDR3 covers 14 residues. Germline CDR1 is SGHRS and CDR2 is YFSETQ. The trim removed 4 bases at V and 1 base at J, leaving 4 bases unmatched. Here the CDR3 DNA reads TGCGCCAGCAGCATCGGACAGGCCCAAGAGACCCAGTACTTC. Translation gives CASSIGQAQETQYF.

V is TRBV7-2 and J is TRBJ1-5; possible D gene TRBD1, 5 bases. Trimming removed 1 base from V and 3 bases from J, with 16 bases in between. The germline V gene has CDR1 SGHTA and CDR2 FQGNSA. CDR3 length equals 17 residues. DNA of the CDR3: TGTGCCAGCAGCTTAGGGCTGGGAGGGGTCGACAATCAGCCCCAGCATTTT. Translation: CASSLGLGGVDNQPQHF.

J is TRBJ2-2 and V is TRBV6-5, with 9 nucleotides matching TRBD2. CDR3 length equals 15 residues. CDR1 is MNHEY and CDR2 is SVGAGI in the germline V gene. Trimming took 6 bases from V and 0 from J; bases not matched to a gene: 2. The CDR3 DNA sequence: TGTGCCAGCAGGGCTAGCGGGACGAACACCGGGGAGCTGTTTTTT. Its translation is CASRASGTNTGELFF.

The chain has TRBV4-3 and TRBJ2-7, with 10 bases lining up with TRBD2. J was trimmed by 6 bases and V by 2 bases; bases with no gene match: 13. CDR1 is LGHNA and CDR2 is YSLEER in the germline V gene. The CDR3 is 17 amino acids. The CDR3 bases are TGCGCCAGCAGCCAATTTCCTAGCGGGGGAGCCCCCCTCGAGCAGTACTTC. Its protein is CASSQFPSGGAPLEQYF.

The V gene is TRBV19, the J gene TRBJ1-3; maybe TRBD1 (6 bases). The ends were cut back, 7 bases at V and 0 bases at J, with 16 bases in the middle. CDR1 and CDR2 from the germline V gene are LNHDA and SQIVND (reference sequence). The CDR3 runs to 16 residues. The CDR3 DNA reads TGTGCCAGTATCCGGGGGGGCCTTAGCTCTGGAAACACCATATATTTT. It yields the protein CASIRGGLSSGNTIYF.

J is TRBJ2-7 and V is TRBV18; D uncertain. CDR3 length: 11 residues. V was shortened by 2 bases and J by 5 bases, with 4 bases between the two germline ends. Germline assignment: CDR1 KGHSH and CDR2 LQKENI. The CDR3 DNA follows: TGTGCCAGCTCACCAGGCCACGAGCAGTACTTC. Translated, it gives CASSPGHEQYF.

The chain carries TRBV27 and TRBJ1-1, with D perhaps TRBD1 (5 bases). V lost 1 base and J 5 bases, leaving 14 bases between the germline ends. Per germline, CDR1 MNHEY and CDR2 SMNVEV (reference sequence). The CDR3 length is 15 residues. The CDR3 spells CASSLLGGDRTEAFF. CDR3 DNA sequence: TGTGCCAGCAGTTTATTGGGAGGGGATCGGACTGAAGCTTTCTTT.

This clone came up once. This chain uses TRBV21-1 with TRBJ1-4. TRBV21-1 is assigned pseudogene status. The CDR3 is 16 residues long. In nucleotides, the CDR3 is TGTGCCAGCAGCAAAGTCGGCGACGGGGGGAATGAAAAACTGTTTTTT. Translating it yields CASSKVGDGGNEKLFF.

The rearrangement uses TRBV3-1 (or the pseudogene TRBV3-2) and TRBJ2-7, with D perhaps matching TRBD1 (6 bases). Germline CDR1 is LGHDT and CDR2 is YNNKEL (reference sequence). This CDR3 region has 14 residues. With 8 bases removed from V and 5 bases from J, the gap between germline ends came to 19 bases. CDR3 residues: CASRPIRGLHEQYF. For the CDR3, the DNA is TGTGCCAGCCGGCCCATCAGGGGTCTCCACGAGCAGTACTTC.

This chain connects TRBV5-1 to TRBJ2-1; 11 positions agree with TRBD2. The CDR3 sequence is 16 residues long. Germline assignment: CDR1 SGHRS and CDR2 YFSETQ. V dropped 0 bases and J dropped 4; count of bases not matched to a gene: 3. The CDR3 nucleotides are TGCGCCAGCAGCTTGGGGCTAGCGGGGGGATACAATGAGCAGTTCTTC. Its protein is CASSLGLAGGYNEQFF.

V usage is TRBV12-3 or TRBV12-4 and J usage is TRBJ1-1; D call uncertain. V lost 6 bases and J lost 6, with 11 bases in between. The CDR3 runs 12 residues. CDR3 DNA sequence: TGTGCCAGCAGGTTAAATATTGCTGAAGCTTTCTTT. The encoded protein is CASRLNIAEAFF.

This clone came up a few times. The V gene is TRBV19, the J gene TRBJ1-6; 9 bases align to TRBD1. J lost 5 bases, V lost 4 bases, and 9 bases had no gene match. This CDR3 is 17 amino acids long. The germline gives CDR1 LNHDA, CDR2 SQIVND (reference sequence). CDR3 coding DNA: TGTGCCAGTAGTACGGACACAGGGGGCGCCAATAATTCACCCCTCCACTTT. Amino acids: CASSTDTGGANNSPLHF. The whole variable domain, filled in from reference TRBV19 and TRBJ1-6, reads DGGITQSPKYLFRKEGQNVTLSCEQNLNHDAMYWYRQDPGQGLRLIYYSQIVNDFQKGDIAEGYSVSREKKESFPLTVTSAQKNPTAFYLCASSTDTGGANNSPLHFGNGTRLTVT.

This sequence joins TRBV19 and TRBJ1-2; the match to TRBD1 covers 8 bases. The CDR3 has 15 amino acids. CDR1 and CDR2 (germline): LNHDA, SQIVND (reference sequence). With 5 bases clipped from V and 2 bases from J, the junction kept 7 bases outside the gene matches. The CDR3 reads CASSVGPGGNYGYTF. Here the CDR3 DNA reads TGTGCCAGTAGTGTAGGGCCAGGGGGCAACTATGGCTACACCTTC.

The chain couples TRBV7-9 to TRBJ2-5, with 9 nucleotides matching TRBD1. V trimming: 4 bases; J trimming: 5 bases; junction bases outside the gene matches: 14. The germline gives CDR1 SEHNR, CDR2 FQNEAQ (reference sequence). This CDR3 region has 17 residues. CDR3 nucleotides: TGTGCCAGCAGCTCAATCTTGGGACAGGGCCCGGGGGAGACCCAGTACTTC. Translated, it gives CASSSILGQGPGETQYF.

This clone has a single count. The chain is built from TRBV7-9 and TRBJ2-5; 8 bases fit TRBD2. The V gene end was trimmed by 5 bases and the J gene end by 7 bases; junction bases not matched to a gene: 9. The CDR3 has 14 amino acids. Looked up from germline, CDR1 is SEHNR and CDR2 is FQNEAQ (reference sequence). The CDR3 is CASSRGSGGGTQYF. The CDR3 nucleotides are TGTGCCAGCAGCCGGGGCAGCGGGGGAGGGACCCAGTACTTC.

A few counts support this clone. This sequence joins TRBV2 and TRBJ1-6; a weak D match, TRBD1 (5 bases). CDR3 length: 13 amino acids. Trimming pared 8 bases from V and 10 bases from J, leaving 15 bases between. From germline, CDR1 is SNHLY and CDR2 FYNNEI. CDR3 DNA sequence: TGTGCCAGCTATAAGCTTAGACAGTCACCCCTCCACTTT. Protein: CASYKLRQSPLHF.

The chain combines TRBV5-1 with TRBJ2-2; 9 positions agree with TRBD2. Germline trimming cut 0 bases from V and 6 bases from J; bases unmatched to any gene: 6. CDR3 size: 16 residues. Germline assignment: CDR1 SGHRS and CDR2 YFSETQ. CDR3 sequence (DNA): TGCGCCAGCAGCTTGGGGGTAGCGGGAGCGGCCGGGGAGCTGTTTTTT. This sequence encodes CASSLGVAGAAGELFF. The full variable domain, with the rest looked up from reference TRBV5-1 and TRBJ2-2, is KAGVTQTPRYLIKTRGQQVTLSCSPISGHRSVSWYQQTPGQGLQFLFEYFSETQRNKGNFPGRFSGRQFSNSRSEMNVSTLELGDSALYLCASSLGVAGAAGELFFGEGSRLTVL.

This chain joins TRBV6-6 and TRBJ1-3; D uncertain. Germline CDR1 MNHNY, CDR2 SVGAGI (reference sequence). The V and J ends lost 0 bases and 2 bases respectively, with 5 bases between them. This CDR3 is 14 amino acids long. The CDR3 reads CASSYSSAGNTIYF. CDR3 nucleotide sequence: TGTGCCAGCAGTTACTCGTCCGCTGGAAACACCATATATTTT.

The chain is built from TRBV27 and TRBJ1-1, with D possibly matching TRBD1 (6 bases). The V gene lost 0 bases and the J gene lost 0 bases, with 14 bases spanning the gap. CDR3 size: 17 residues. Germline CDR1 MNHEY, CDR2 SMNVEV (reference sequence). The CDR3 coding sequence is TGTGCCAGCAGTTTATCGACCCCCGGGACATTGAACACTGAAGCTTTCTTT. It specifies CASSLSTPGTLNTEAFF.

In this sample, this clone turned up once. V is TRBV6-1 and J is TRBJ1-5; D is unclear. Germline loops: CDR1 MNHNS, CDR2 SASEGT. V gave up 3 bases and J gave up 0 bases, with 24 bases separating them. The CDR3 extends over 20 amino acids. The CDR3 DNA is TGTGCCAGCAGTGACCGGGTAGCGAATGCGGGAAGTTATAGCAATCAGCCCCAGCATTTT. Residues: CASSDRVANAGSYSNQPQHF.

The genes are TRBV18 and TRBJ2-3; 10 bases line up with TRBD2. The CDR3 length is 16 residues. Germline loops: CDR1 KGHSH, CDR2 LQKENI. V lost 0 bases and J lost 1; bases outside the gene matches: 1. The CDR3: CASSPPTSGGTDTQYF. CDR3 DNA sequence: TGTGCCAGCTCACCACCAACTAGCGGGGGCACAGATACGCAGTATTTT.

V usage is TRBV5-1 and J usage is TRBJ1-4; D gene uncertain. Germline V gene sequence: CDR1 SGHRS, CDR2 YFSETQ. V was pared by 0 bases and J by 7 bases, with 10 bases between. This CDR3 is 14 amino acids long. CDR3 bases: TGCGCCAGCAGCTTGGAAGTGTCTAGTGAAAAACTGTTTTTT. It translates to CASSLEVSSEKLFF.

The gene calls are TRBV27 and TRBJ1-1, with D unresolved. Germline V gives CDR1 MNHEY, CDR2 SMNVEV (reference sequence). CDR3 length: 12 residues. With 5 bases removed from V and 1 base from J, the gap between germline ends came to 5 bases. This chain's CDR3 is CASSRRNTEAFF. The CDR3 bases are TGTGCCAGCAGTCGGAGGAACACTGAAGCTTTCTTT.